This T cell receptor (beta chain) was captured in a study of blood T cell repertoires in COVID-19. TCRdb keeps only in-frame clones here, not all; method: immunoSEQ multiplex PCR. The table shows fewer than 450,000 clones, with approximately 85% occurring only once. This clone appeared a few times. The CDR3 is made up of 14 amino acids. Trimming stripped 6 bases from V and 1 base from J, with 13 bases between. Germline CDR1 is SNHLY and CDR2 is FYNNEI. The TCR sequence derives from a woman aged 40 to 50 with acute COVID-19. The sample was PBMCs or T cells enriched from blood (not recorded which). The chain recombines TRBV2 with TRBJ2-7; possible D gene TRBD2, 6 bases. The CDR3 DNA reads TGTGCCAGCAGGTGGCGGGGTATGTCCTACGAGCAGTACTTC. Its protein product is CASRWRGMSYEQYF.